The 2 T cell receptor beta chains below were found in one sample sequenced in a study of blood T cell repertoires in COVID-19. TCRdb keeps only in-frame clones here, not all; method: immunoSEQ multiplex PCR. The table includes under 300,000 clones, 65% to 85% detected once. The specimen sequenced was PBMCs or T cells enriched from blood (not recorded which). These receptors were collected from a man in his fifties or sixties who had recovered from COVID-19.

The V and J genes are TRBV27 and TRBJ1-6; a weak D match, TRBD1 (5 bases). The CDR3 contains 12 residues. The V end was cut by 5 bases, the J end by 12 bases, with 11 bases between. Germline CDR1 reads MNHEY; CDR2 reads SMNVEV (reference sequence). CDR3 coding DNA: TGTGCCAGCAGTGTCCAGGGAGGACCCCTCCACTTT. Protein sequence: CASSVQGGPLHF.

V usage is TRBV7-2 and J usage is TRBJ1-2; D is unclear. CDR3 length: 14 residues. Trimming removed 0 bases from V and 8 bases from J, with 13 bases in between. Germline CDR1 is SGHTA and CDR2 is FQGNSA. In DNA, the CDR3 is TGTGCCAGCAGCTTAGCCCAGCTTGGAGGCGGCTACACCTTC. Protein sequence: CASSLAQLGGGYTF.